The clone carrying this TCR beta chain was seen a single time. The same CDR3 arises from other DNA sequences in this sample as well. These data originate in a study of shared clonotypes between healthy human individuals. The assay was immunoSEQ multiplex PCR, and TCRdb's table has in-frame clones only and misses some. The data hold 2,100,000 or so clones, with 90% to 97% observed a single time. V was shortened by 8 bases and J by 2 bases, with 9 bases between the two germline ends. This CDR3 has 12 residues. Germline assignment: CDR1 MDHEN and CDR2 SYDVKM. V is TRBV28 and J is TRBJ1-2; D remains unclear. This receptor was taken from a man aged 18 to 30 in good health. Sequenced input: naive CD4+ T cells sorted from blood. Subset specified: CD45RA+ positively selected. The DNA for the CDR3 is TGTGCCAGCTCGCGCCAGAACTATGGCTACACCTTC. It codes for CASSRQNYGYTF.